In this sample, the clone carrying this TCR beta chain turned up many times. This sample stems from a study of T cells in Graves' hyperthyroidism and ophthalmopathy. The investigators amplified TCR beta CDR3 regions from RNA transcripts. RT-PCR in the first round (using the HTBI primer set) targeted the TCR CDR3. TCRdb reprocessed the multiplex PCR reads with MiXCR, giving one entry per CDR3 protein. The table lists approximately 640,000 distinct CDR3 sequences, 17% of them singletons. Trimming cost V 0 bases and J 7 bases, with 9 bases left between them. CDR3 size: 13 residues. Germline V gene data show CDR1 as DFQATT and CDR2 as SNEGSKA (reference sequence).

The sample taken for sequencing was blood. The clonotype was recovered from a man aged 45-60 years with Graves' hyperthyroidism. The genes are TRBV20-1 and TRBJ1-4; a weak D match, TRBD1 (5 bases). In DNA form, the CDR3 reads TGCAGTGCTAGAGATAGAAGGGGTGAAAAACTGTTTTTT. It yields the protein CSARDRRGEKLFF.